What follows are 23 T cell receptor beta chains derived from one specimen sequenced in a study of T-cell reconstitution after alpha-beta-depleted transplantation in children (TCRdb year 2016). The method was PCR. The instrument given in TCRdb is Illumina HiSeq 2500. Molecular barcoding was employed in the preparation of TCR libraries, with unique molecular identifiers being used to normalize TCRbeta repertoire quantification. TCRdb passed the public sequencing reads through fastp at Q25 and MiXCR, retaining productive beta sequences. Identical CDR3 protein sequences are pooled into one entry, listed with their most common genes and DNA. This sample lists fewer than 700,000 distinct CDR3 sequences; 10% to 15% were detected once. The top ten constitute about 2.2% of the sample. Explained via the paper, the treatment or condition label denotes: allogeneic hematopoietic cell transplantation with graft depleted of TCRalphabeta T cells and CD19 B cells.

Sequencing used PBMCs, mostly from graft donor cells, obtained 360 days after TCRalphabeta/CD19-depleted stem cell transplant. The origin of the receptors is a male patient younger than 18 who had a stem cell transplant for acute myeloid leukemia, so the T cells may come from the graft donor.

The V call is TRBV6-5, the J call TRBJ2-1; D perhaps matches TRBD2 (6 bases). The CDR3 is 16 residues long. Germline lookup yields CDR1 MNHEY and CDR2 SVGAGI. Trimming pared 2 bases from V and 5 bases from J, leaving 16 bases between. CDR3 in amino acids: CASSYTGVSGNNEQFF. DNA for the CDR3: TGTGCCAGCAGTTACACCGGGGTTAGCGGCAACAATGAGCAGTTCTTC.

This chain connects TRBV29-1 to TRBJ1-2; D may be TRBD1 (5 bases). V lost 0 bases and J 1 base, leaving 12 bases between the germline ends. Germline-derived CDR1 and CDR2 are SQVTM and ANQGSEA. The CDR3 is 15 amino acids. The DNA for the CDR3 is TGCAGCGTTGAAGATCTGCGGGGGTTTAACTATGGCTACACCTTC. This codes for CSVEDLRGFNYGYTF.

V and J are TRBV5-1 and TRBJ2-1, with TRBD2 as a possible D gene (5 bases). CDR3 length: 16 amino acids. Per germline, CDR1 SGHRS and CDR2 YFSETQ. V shed 2 bases and J shed 2 bases, with 14 bases lying between them. Written as DNA, the CDR3 is TGCGCCAGCAGCTTTGGTGGGAGTATCGCCTACAATGAGCAGTTCTTC. Translation gives CASSFGGSIAYNEQFF.

J is TRBJ2-7 and V is TRBV11-1; 10 bases align to TRBD2. This CDR3 contains 19 residues. Germline trimming cut 0 bases from V and 3 bases from J; bases unmatched to any gene: 14. Germline CDR1 is SGHAT and CDR2 is FQDESV (reference sequence). CDR3 in DNA: TGTGCCAGCAGCTTAGCTCGGGGGGGAAGGACTAGCGGAGTCTACGAGCAGTACTTC. It translates to CASSLARGGRTSGVYEQYF.

This clonotype was detected many times. A read error may produce the germline difference seen at one junction end. The V call is TRBV5-1, the J call TRBJ2-7, with D perhaps matching TRBD1 (6 bases). This CDR3 is 14 amino acids long. The V gene's germline CDR1 is SGHRS and CDR2 YFSETQ. CDR3 region: CASSWTDITYEQYF. The CDR3 region has the DNA TGCGCCAGCAGCTGGACAGACATCACCTACGAACAGTACTTC.

This clonotype was detected many times. The chain uses TRBV5-1 and TRBJ2-3, with 9 bases that match TRBD1. In germline, CDR1 is SGHRS, CDR2 YFSETQ. The CDR3 contains 15 residues. With V trimmed by 4 bases and J by 2 bases, 5 bases remained unmatched. CDR3 DNA sequence: TGCGCCAGCAGCGACGGGACAGGGTTCACAGATACGCAGTATTTT. Protein product: CASSDGTGFTDTQYF.

The chain employs TRBV7-9 and TRBJ1-2; the D is unclear. V lost 1 base and J 3 bases, leaving 9 bases between the germline ends. Germline-derived CDR1 and CDR2 are SEHNR and FQNEAQ (reference sequence). CDR3 size: 14 residues. The CDR3: CASSLEGRYYGYTF. CDR3 DNA: TGTGCCAGCAGCTTAGAAGGTCGTTACTATGGCTACACCTTC. The variable domain in full, with the rest retrieved from reference TRBV7-9 and TRBJ1-2, is DTGVSQNPRHKITKRGQNVTFRCDPISEHNRLYWYRQTLGQGPEFLTYFQNEAQLEKSRLLSDRFSAERPKGSFSTLEIQRTEQGDSAMYLCASSLEGRYYGYTFGSGTRLTVV.

This clonotype was seen many times. The genes are TRBV11-2 and TRBJ2-2, with D tentatively TRBD1 or TRBD2 (6 bases each). The CDR3 is made up of 15 amino acids. CDR1 SGHAT and CDR2 FQNNGV come from the germline V gene. V lost 5 bases to trimming and J lost 5 bases, with 15 bases between them. The CDR3 sequence is CASSRGTSTTGELFF. In DNA, the CDR3 is TGTGCCAGCAGCCGGGGGACATCTACTACCGGGGAGCTGTTTTTT.

This clonotype was observed a handful of times. The chain carries TRBV7-6 and TRBJ2-3; 11 bases agree with TRBD2. Germline V gene data show CDR1 as SGHVS and CDR2 as FNYEAQ. This CDR3 is built from 15 residues. The V segment lost 5 bases and the J segment 5 bases; nucleotides outside the gene matches: 6. Here the CDR3 reads CASSQLAGVGDTQYF. CDR3 nucleotide sequence: TGTGCCAGCAGCCAACTAGCGGGAGTTGGAGATACGCAGTATTTT.

This clonotype was picked up a small number of times. The rearrangement links TRBV4-3 to TRBJ2-1; the D gene is possibly TRBD2 (5 bases). Looked up from germline, CDR1 is LGHNA and CDR2 is YSLEER. The CDR3 runs to 14 residues. V dropped 1 base and J dropped 9 bases, with 13 bases sitting between them. Here the CDR3 DNA reads TGCGCCAGCAGCCAAGTCTTTGCGGGCGGTGAGCAGTTCTTC. Its translation is CASSQVFAGGEQFF.

This chain uses TRBV15 with TRBJ2-3; 10 bases line up with TRBD2. V was clipped by 0 bases and J by 4 bases; unmatched bases: 7. Germline CDR1 LNHNV, CDR2 YYDKDF (reference sequence). CDR3 size: 17 residues. For the CDR3, the DNA is TGTGCCACCAGCAGAGATCCTAGCGGGAGTCTCGCAGATACGCAGTATTTT. Amino acid sequence: CATSRDPSGSLADTQYF.

The chain couples TRBV12-3 or TRBV12-4 to TRBJ2-1; 10 positions agree with TRBD1. The trim removed 6 bases at V and 4 bases at J, leaving 6 bases unmatched. CDR3 length: 15 amino acids. CDR3 sequence reads: CASSLDRGRYNEQFF. The DNA for the CDR3 is TGTGCCAGCAGCCTAGACAGGGGGCGATACAATGAGCAGTTCTTC.

The genes are TRBV20-1 and TRBJ2-7; TRBD1 aligns across 8 bases. CDR3 size: 16 residues. Germline-derived CDR1 and CDR2 are DFQATT and SNEGSKA (reference sequence). DNA for the CDR3: TGCAGCCTGCGGGATGACAGGGGACCTATCCTCTACGAGCAGTACTTC. Protein: CSLRDDRGPILYEQYF.

In this sample, this clonotype turned up a few times. CDR3 protein: CASSYMWTTDTQYF. The CDR3 region has the DNA TGTGCCAGCAGTTACATGTGGACCACAGATACGCAGTATTTT. V usage is TRBV6-5 and J usage is TRBJ2-3; D is unclear. CDR3 length: 14 residues. The V gene's germline CDR1 is MNHEY and CDR2 SVGAGI. V lost 2 bases and J lost 2, with 8 bases in between.

V usage is TRBV28 and J usage is TRBJ2-3; D unclear. V was shortened by 4 bases and J by 2 bases, with 10 bases between the two germline ends. CDR1 MDHEN and CDR2 SYDVKM come from the germline V gene. The CDR3 consists of 14 residues. This chain's CDR3 is CASSSHSYTDTQYF. The CDR3, as DNA: TGTGCCAGCAGTTCCCACAGCTACACAGATACGCAGTATTTT.

The rearrangement uses TRBV14 and TRBJ2-7; 9 positions match TRBD1. The length of the CDR3 is 16 residues. Looked up from germline, CDR1 is SGHDN and CDR2 is FVKESK. V shed 3 bases, J shed 2 bases, and the junction held 8 bases outside the gene matches. The DNA for the CDR3 is TGTGCCAGCAGCCATGGCGGACAGGGGTTAACCTACGAGCAGTACTTC. Protein sequence: CASSHGGQGLTYEQYF.

The table lists this clonotype with many counts. This chain uses TRBV28 with TRBJ1-2; tentatively, D is TRBD1 (5 bases). The CDR3 has 16 amino acids. Trimming shortened V by 3 bases and J by 3 bases, and 17 bases separated the two germline ends. Germline assignment: CDR1 MDHEN and CDR2 SYDVKM. The CDR3 region is CASSFWVAGSYYGYTF. CDR3 DNA sequence: TGTGCCAGCAGTTTTTGGGTGGCAGGGTCCTACTATGGCTACACCTTC.

This clonotype was detected ten times or more. The genes are TRBV5-1 and TRBJ2-1; D not certain. The V gene's germline CDR1 is SGHRS and CDR2 YFSETQ. Trimming stripped 1 base from V and 10 bases from J, with 6 bases between. The CDR3 is 11 amino acids. Written as DNA, the CDR3 is TGCGCCAGCAGCTTGAAAGCCGAGCAGTTCTTC. The encoded protein is CASSLKAEQFF.

This chain links TRBV11-1 with TRBJ1-1; 7 nucleotides agree with TRBD1. The CDR3 is 17 residues long. Unmatched junction bases numbered 9, after V lost 2 bases and J lost 0 bases. Germline V CDR1 and CDR2: SGHAT, FQDESV (reference sequence). As DNA, the CDR3 is TGTGCCAGCAGCTTATTTCGGACAGGATCCATGAACACTGAAGCTTTCTTT. Translating gives CASSLFRTGSMNTEAFF. The whole variable domain, remainder taken from reference TRBV11-1 and TRBJ1-1, is EAEVAQSPRYKITEKSQAVAFWCDPISGHATLYWYRQILGQGPELLVQFQDESVVDDSQLPKDRFSAERLKGVDSTLKIQPAELGDSAMYLCASSLFRTGSMNTEAFFGQGTRLTVV.

This clonotype was counted a few times. The V gene is TRBV5-5, the J gene TRBJ2-1, with D maybe TRBD2 (5 bases). From germline, CDR1 is SGHKS and CDR2 YYEKEE (reference sequence). The CDR3 is 12 amino acids. V gave up 5 bases and J gave up 7 bases, with 10 bases separating them. CDR3: CASSWTQNEQFF. CDR3 in DNA: TGTGCCAGCAGTTGGACTCAGAATGAGCAGTTCTTC.

The chain is built from TRBV6-4 and TRBJ2-1, with 8 bases aligning to TRBD2. Germline values: CDR1 MRHNA, CDR2 SNTAGT. The V and J ends lost 0 bases and 2 bases, in that order; junction bases with no gene match: 9. CDR3 size: 18 residues. The CDR3 DNA reads as TGTGCCAGCAGTGACTCGATAGGTAGCGGGGCAACCTACAATGAGCAGTTCTTC. Its protein product is CASSDSIGSGATYNEQFF.

This chain links TRBV25-1 with TRBJ2-3; no clear D gene. The ends were cut back, 4 bases at V and 8 bases at J, with 10 bases in the middle. Germline V CDR1 and CDR2: MGHDK, SYGVNS. This CDR3 spans 12 amino acids. The CDR3 DNA reads as TGTGCCAGCAGTGCGTCAACGAGTACGCAGTATTTT. Translating it yields CASSASTSTQYF.

V usage is TRBV20-1 and J usage is TRBJ2-4; D may be TRBD2 (6 bases). Germline CDR1 DFQATT, CDR2 SNEGSKA (reference sequence). CDR3 length: 14 residues. V was trimmed by 0 bases and J by 7 bases, leaving 13 bases between them. CDR3: CSARDYRLANIQYF. The CDR3, as DNA: TGCAGTGCTAGAGATTACCGGCTAGCGAACATTCAGTACTTC.